This T cell receptor (beta chain) was profiled in a study of control samples from healthy donors and cancer patients. The length of the CDR3 is 16 residues. The V and J ends lost 5 bases and 1 base respectively, with 18 bases between them. CDR1 and CDR2 from the germline V gene are SGHAT and FQNNGV. Clones were sequenced by immunoSEQ multiplex PCR, and TCRdb holds only the in-frame ones, with some missing. The sample has roughly 370,000 clones, 80% to 95% seen once. The chain is built from TRBV11-2 and TRBJ2-7, with a weak D call TRBD2 (5 bases). Input material: PBMCs. The origin of this receptor is a man aged 35 to 55 with head and neck cancer. For the CDR3, the DNA is TGTGCCAGCAGCCTAACCGATACTAGTCGGTCCTACGAGCAGTACTTC. This codes for CASSLTDTSRSYEQYF.